One and the same sample provided the 3 T cell receptor beta chains below, sequenced in a study of T cell responses to AZD1222 COVID-19 vaccine. Sequencing used immunoSEQ multiplex PCR; TCRdb keeps in-frame clones, though not all of them. The sample lists over 130,000 clones, around 94% occurring once. This specimen consisted of peripheral blood, obtained on day 0 of AZD1222 vaccination. The receptors come from an adult in good health.

The V call is TRBV29-1, the J call TRBJ2-5; possible D gene TRBD1, 5 bases. From germline, CDR1 is SQVTM and CDR2 ANQGSEA. Trimming removed 3 bases from V and 2 bases from J, with 13 bases in between. This CDR3 has 14 amino acids. The CDR3, as DNA: TGCAGCGTTGAGAGACAGTCTATACAAGAGACCCAGTACTTC. Amino acids: CSVERQSIQETQYF. Supplemented by reference TRBV29-1 and TRBJ2-5, the full variable domain reads SAVISQKPSRDICQRGTSLTIQCQVDSQVTMMFWYRQQPGQSLTLIATANQGSEATYESGFVIDKFPISRPNLTFSTLTVSNMSPEDSSIYLCSVERQSIQETQYFGPGTRLLVL.

This chain links TRBV27 with TRBJ2-7; TRBD1 is a possible D gene (5 bases). The CDR3 loop spans 14 amino acids. Trimming cost V 6 bases and J 3 bases, with 15 bases left between them. Per the germline V gene, CDR1 is MNHEY and CDR2 is SMNVEV (reference sequence). CDR3 region: CASSPWGRNYEQYV. The CDR3 bases are TGTGCCAGCAGCCCCTGGGGCAGAAACTACGAGCAGTACGTC.

The chain is built from TRBV18 and TRBJ2-1, with 14 bases fitting TRBD2. This CDR3 has 19 amino acids. Germline V gene sequence: CDR1 KGHSH, CDR2 LQKENI. J was trimmed by 5 bases and V by 3 bases; bases with no gene match: 12. The CDR3 spells CASSPIPGTSGGINNEQFF. The CDR3 region has the DNA TGTGCCAGCTCACCGATCCCGGGGACTAGCGGGGGCATTAACAATGAGCAGTTCTTC.